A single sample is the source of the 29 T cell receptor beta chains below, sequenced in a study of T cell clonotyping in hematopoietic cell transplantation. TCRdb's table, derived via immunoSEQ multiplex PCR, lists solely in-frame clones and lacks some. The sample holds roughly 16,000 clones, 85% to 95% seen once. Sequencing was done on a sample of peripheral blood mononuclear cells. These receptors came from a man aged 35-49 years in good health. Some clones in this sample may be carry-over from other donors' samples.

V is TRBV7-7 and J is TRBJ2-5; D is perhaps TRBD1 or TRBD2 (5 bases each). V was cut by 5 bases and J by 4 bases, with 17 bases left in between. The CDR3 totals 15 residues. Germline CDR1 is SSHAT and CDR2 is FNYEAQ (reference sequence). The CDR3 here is CASSTGTPGIETQYF. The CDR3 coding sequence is TGTGCCAGCAGCACCGGGACCCCTGGGATAGAGACCCAGTACTTC. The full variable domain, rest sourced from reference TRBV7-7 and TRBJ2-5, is GAGVSQSPRYKVTKRGQDVTLRCDPISSHATLYWYQQALGQGPEFLTYFNYEAQPDKSGLPSDRFSAERPEGSISTLTIQRTEQRDSAMYRCASSTGTPGIETQYFGPGTRLLVL.

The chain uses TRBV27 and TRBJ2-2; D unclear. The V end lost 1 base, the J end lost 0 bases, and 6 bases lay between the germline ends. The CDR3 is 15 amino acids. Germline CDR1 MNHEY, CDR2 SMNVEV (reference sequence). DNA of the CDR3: TGTGCCAGCAGTTTATTTTCTCCGAACACCGGGGAGCTGTTTTTT. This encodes CASSLFSPNTGELFF.

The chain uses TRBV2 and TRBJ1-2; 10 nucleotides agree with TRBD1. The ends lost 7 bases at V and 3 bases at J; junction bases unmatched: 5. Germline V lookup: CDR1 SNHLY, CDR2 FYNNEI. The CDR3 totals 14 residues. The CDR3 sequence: CASKGTGVYYGYTF. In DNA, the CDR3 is TGTGCCAGCAAGGGGACAGGGGTTTACTATGGCTACACCTTC.

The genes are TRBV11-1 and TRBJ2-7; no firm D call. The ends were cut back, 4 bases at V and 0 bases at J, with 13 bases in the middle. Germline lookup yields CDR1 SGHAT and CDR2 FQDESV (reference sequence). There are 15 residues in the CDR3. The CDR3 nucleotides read TGTGCCAGCAGCTCATTCCTCCAGGACTCCTACGAGCAGTACTTC. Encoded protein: CASSSFLQDSYEQYF.

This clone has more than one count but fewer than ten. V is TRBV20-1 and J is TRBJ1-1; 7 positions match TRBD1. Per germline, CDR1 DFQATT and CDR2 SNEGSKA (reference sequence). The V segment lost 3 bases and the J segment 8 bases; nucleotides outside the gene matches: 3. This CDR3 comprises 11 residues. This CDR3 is CSASGTAEAFF. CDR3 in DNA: TGCAGTGCTAGTGGGACAGCCGAAGCTTTCTTT.

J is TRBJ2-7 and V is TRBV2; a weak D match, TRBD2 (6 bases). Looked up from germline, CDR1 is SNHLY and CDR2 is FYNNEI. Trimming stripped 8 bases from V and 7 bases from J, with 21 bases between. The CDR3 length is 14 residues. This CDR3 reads CASDGTGAPGEQYF. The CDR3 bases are TGTGCCAGCGACGGGACGGGAGCCCCGGGGGAGCAGTACTTC.

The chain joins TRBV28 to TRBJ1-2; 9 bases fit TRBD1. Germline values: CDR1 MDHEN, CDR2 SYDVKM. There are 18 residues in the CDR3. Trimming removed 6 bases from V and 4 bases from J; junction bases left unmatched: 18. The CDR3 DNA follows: TGTGCCAGCAGAGTACCGGGACAGGGTTCTCCCGGGGGCTATGGCTACACCTTC. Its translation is CASRVPGQGSPGGYGYTF.

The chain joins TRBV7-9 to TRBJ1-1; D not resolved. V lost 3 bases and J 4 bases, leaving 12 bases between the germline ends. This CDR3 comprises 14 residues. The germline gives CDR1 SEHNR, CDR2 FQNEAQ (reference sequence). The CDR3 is CASSFSDASTEAFF. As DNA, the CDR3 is TGTGCCAGCAGCTTTAGCGACGCCTCCACTGAAGCTTTCTTT.

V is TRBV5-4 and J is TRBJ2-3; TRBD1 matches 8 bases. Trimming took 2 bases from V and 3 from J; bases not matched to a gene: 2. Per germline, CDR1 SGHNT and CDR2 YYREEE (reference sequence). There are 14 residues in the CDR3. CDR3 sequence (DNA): TGTGCCAGCAGCTTACAGGGGGGTACAGATACGCAGTATTTT. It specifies CASSLQGGTDTQYF.

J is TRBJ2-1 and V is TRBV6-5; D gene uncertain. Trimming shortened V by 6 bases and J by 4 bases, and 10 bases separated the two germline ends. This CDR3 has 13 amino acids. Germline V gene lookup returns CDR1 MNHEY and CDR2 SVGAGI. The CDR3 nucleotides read TGTGCCAGCAGACTAACCAGTTACAATGAGCAGTTCTTC. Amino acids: CASRLTSYNEQFF.

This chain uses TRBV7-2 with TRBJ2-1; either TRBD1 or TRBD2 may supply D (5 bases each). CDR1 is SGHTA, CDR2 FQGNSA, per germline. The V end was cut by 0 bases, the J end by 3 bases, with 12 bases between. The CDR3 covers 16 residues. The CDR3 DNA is TGTGCCAGCAGCTTAGCATGGGGGACCGGCTACAATGAGCAGTTCTTC. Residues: CASSLAWGTGYNEQFF.

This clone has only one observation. This CDR3 is CAISESQGADEQYF. DNA for the CDR3: TGTGCCATCAGTGAGTCTCAGGGGGCGGACGAGCAGTACTTC. The J gene is TRBJ2-7, the V gene TRBV10-3; 8 bases map to TRBD1. V gave up 0 bases and J gave up 5 bases; unmatched junction bases: 3. CDR3 length: 14 residues. Germline CDR1 reads ENHRY; CDR2 reads SYGVKD.

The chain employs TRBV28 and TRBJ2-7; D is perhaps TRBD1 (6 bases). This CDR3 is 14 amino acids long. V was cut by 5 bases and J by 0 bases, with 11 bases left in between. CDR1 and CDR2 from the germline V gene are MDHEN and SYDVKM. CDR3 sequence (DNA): TGTGCCAGCAGTCGAGGGGACATCTCCTACGAGCAGTACTTC. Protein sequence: CASSRGDISYEQYF. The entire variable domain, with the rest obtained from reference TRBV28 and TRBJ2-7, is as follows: DVKVTQSSRYLVKRTGEKVFLECVQDMDHENMFWYRQDPGLGLRLIYFSYDVKMKEKGDIPEGYSVSREKKERFSLILESASTNQTSMYLCASSRGDISYEQYFGPGTRLTVT.

CDR3 protein: CASSYSYGRGGYEQYF. The CDR3 nucleotides read TGTGCCAGCAGCTACTCATATGGCAGGGGGGGCTACGAGCAGTACTTC. This rearrangement joins TRBV7-2 to TRBJ2-7, with D possibly being TRBD1 or TRBD2 (7 bases each). This CDR3 has 16 amino acids. Trimming took off 4 bases at V and 3 bases at J, with 19 bases between the two ends. CDR1 is SGHTA and CDR2 is FQGNSA in the germline V gene.

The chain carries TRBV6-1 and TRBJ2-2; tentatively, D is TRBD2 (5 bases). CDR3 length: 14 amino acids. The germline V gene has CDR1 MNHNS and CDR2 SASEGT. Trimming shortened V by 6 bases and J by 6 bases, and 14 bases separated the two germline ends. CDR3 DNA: TGTGCCAGCAGCCTCCATAGGAGGCCCGGGGAGCTGTTTTTT. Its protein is CASSLHRRPGELFF.

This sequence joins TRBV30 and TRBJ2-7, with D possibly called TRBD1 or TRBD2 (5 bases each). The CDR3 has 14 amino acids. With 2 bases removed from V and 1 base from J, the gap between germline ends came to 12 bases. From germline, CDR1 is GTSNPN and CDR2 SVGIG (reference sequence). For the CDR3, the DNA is TGTGCCTGGAGTAGGGACCCAGGGTCCTACGAGCAGTACTTC. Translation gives CAWSRDPGSYEQYF.

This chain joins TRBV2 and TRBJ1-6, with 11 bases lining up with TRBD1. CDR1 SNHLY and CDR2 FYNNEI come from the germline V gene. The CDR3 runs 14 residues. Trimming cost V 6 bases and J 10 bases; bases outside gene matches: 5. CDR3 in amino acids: CASSWDRGSSPLHF. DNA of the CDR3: TGTGCCAGCAGCTGGGACAGGGGGTCCTCACCCCTCCACTTT.

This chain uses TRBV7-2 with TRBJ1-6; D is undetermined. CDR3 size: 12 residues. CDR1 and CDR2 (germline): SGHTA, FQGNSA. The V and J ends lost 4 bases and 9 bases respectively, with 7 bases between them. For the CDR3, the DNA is TGTGCCAGCAGCTCACAGTCTTCACCCCTCCACTTT. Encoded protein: CASSSQSSPLHF.

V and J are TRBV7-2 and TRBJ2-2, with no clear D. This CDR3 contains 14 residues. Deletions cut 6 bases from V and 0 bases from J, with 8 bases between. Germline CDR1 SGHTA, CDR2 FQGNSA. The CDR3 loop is CASRGGTNTGELFF. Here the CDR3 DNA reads TGTGCCAGCAGGGGCGGAACGAACACCGGGGAGCTGTTTTTT.

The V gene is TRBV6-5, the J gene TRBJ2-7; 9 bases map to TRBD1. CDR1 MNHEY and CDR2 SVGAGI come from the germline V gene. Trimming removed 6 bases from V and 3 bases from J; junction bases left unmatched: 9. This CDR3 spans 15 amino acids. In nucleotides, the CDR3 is TGTGCCAGCAGCCGGGACAGGGTGCCTAGCTACGAGCAGTACTTC. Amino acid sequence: CASSRDRVPSYEQYF.

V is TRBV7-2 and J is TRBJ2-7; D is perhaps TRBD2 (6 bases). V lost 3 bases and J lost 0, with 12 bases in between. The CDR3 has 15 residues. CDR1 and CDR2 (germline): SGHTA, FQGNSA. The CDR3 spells CASSFPGLSSYEQYF. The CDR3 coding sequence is TGTGCCAGCAGCTTCCCGGGACTCAGCTCCTACGAGCAGTACTTC.

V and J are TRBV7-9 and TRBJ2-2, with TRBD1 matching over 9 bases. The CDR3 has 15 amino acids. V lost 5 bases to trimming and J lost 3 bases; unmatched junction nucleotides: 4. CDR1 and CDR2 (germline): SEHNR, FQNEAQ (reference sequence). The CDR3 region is CASSLRTGDTGELFF. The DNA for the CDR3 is TGTGCCAGCAGCCTGAGGACAGGGGACACCGGGGAGCTGTTTTTT.

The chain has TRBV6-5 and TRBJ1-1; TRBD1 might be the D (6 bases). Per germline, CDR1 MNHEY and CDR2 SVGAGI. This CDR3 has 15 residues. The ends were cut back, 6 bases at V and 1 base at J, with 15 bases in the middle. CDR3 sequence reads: CASRDGDTSNTEAFF. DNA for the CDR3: TGTGCCAGCAGGGACGGGGACACTTCGAACACTGAAGCTTTCTTT.

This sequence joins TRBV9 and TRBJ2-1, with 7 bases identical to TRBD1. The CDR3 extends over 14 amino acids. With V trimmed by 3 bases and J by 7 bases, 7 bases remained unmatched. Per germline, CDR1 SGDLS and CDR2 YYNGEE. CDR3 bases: TGTGCCAGCAGCGAAAGCTTCAGGGGGAATGAGCAGTTCTTC. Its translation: CASSESFRGNEQFF.

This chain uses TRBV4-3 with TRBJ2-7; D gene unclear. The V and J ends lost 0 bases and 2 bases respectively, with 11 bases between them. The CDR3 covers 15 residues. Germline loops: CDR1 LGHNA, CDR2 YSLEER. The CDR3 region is CASSQERGTTYEQYF. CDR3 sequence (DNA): TGCGCCAGCAGCCAAGAAAGAGGAACCACCTACGAGCAGTACTTC.

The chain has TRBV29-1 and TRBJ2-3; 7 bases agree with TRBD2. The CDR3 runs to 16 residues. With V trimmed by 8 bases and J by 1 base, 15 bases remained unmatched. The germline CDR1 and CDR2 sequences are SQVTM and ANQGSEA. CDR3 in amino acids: CSTSGGGLAGTDTQYF. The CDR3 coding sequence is TGCAGCACCTCCGGGGGAGGGCTAGCGGGCACAGATACGCAGTATTTT.

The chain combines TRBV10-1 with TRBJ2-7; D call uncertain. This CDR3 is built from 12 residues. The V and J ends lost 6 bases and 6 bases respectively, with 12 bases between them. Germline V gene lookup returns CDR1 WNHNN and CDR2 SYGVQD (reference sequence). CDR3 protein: CASRFLGCEQYF. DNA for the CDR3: TGCGCCAGCAGGTTTTTGGGGTGCGAGCAGTACTTC.

The CDR3 sequence: CASSPGQRGSGANVLTF. The CDR3 DNA reads as TGTGCCAGCAGCCCCGGGCAGAGAGGCTCTGGGGCCAACGTCCTGACTTTC. The chain is built from TRBV9 and TRBJ2-6; D call uncertain. V dropped 4 bases and J dropped 0 bases, with 14 bases sitting between them. This CDR3 comprises 17 residues. Germline-derived CDR1 and CDR2 are SGDLS and YYNGEE.

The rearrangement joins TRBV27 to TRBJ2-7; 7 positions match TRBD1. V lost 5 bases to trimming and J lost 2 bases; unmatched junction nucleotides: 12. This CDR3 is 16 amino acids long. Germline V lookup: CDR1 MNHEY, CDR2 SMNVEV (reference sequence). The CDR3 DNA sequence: TGTGCCAGCAGTCCTTCAAGAGGGGGCACCCCCTACGAGCAGTACTTC. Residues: CASSPSRGGTPYEQYF.